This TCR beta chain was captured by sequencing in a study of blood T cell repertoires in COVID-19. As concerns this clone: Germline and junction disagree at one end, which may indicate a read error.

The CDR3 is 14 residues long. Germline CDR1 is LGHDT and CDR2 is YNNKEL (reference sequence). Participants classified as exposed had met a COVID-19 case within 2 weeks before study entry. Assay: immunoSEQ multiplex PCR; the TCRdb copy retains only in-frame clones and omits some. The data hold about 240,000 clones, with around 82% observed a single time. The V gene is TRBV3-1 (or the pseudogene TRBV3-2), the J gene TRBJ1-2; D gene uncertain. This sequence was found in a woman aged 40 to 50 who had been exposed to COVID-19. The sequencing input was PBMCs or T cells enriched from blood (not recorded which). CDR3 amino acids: CASSQEWRGVGFAF. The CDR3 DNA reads TGTGCCAGCAGCCAAGAGTGGCGGGGAGTGGGTTTCGCCTTC.